This T cell receptor beta chain was captured in a study of T cell responses to AZD1222 COVID-19 vaccine. General study points: The donors showed a predominance of white British ancestry and of females, with possible underestimation of clonal diversity.

On this clone: Its specificity is unknown.

The protocol was immunoSEQ multiplex PCR, while the TCRdb copy is restricted to in-frame clones and leaves out a portion. The sample lists about 100,000 clones; approximately 90% were seen once. Between the trimmed V and J ends, which lost 0 bases and 5 bases, there was a span of 7 bases. This CDR3 spans 13 amino acids. Per the germline V gene, CDR1 is KGHSH and CDR2 is LQKENI. The rearrangement joins TRBV18 to TRBJ1-2; D call uncertain. This clonotype originated in an adult in good health. Sequenced here: peripheral blood, sampled on day 0 of AZD1222 vaccination. The CDR3 here is CASSPPNGYGYTF. Written as DNA, the CDR3 is TGTGCCAGCTCACCACCGAACGGTTATGGCTACACCTTC.